The sequence of this TCR beta chain was determined in a study of neurological immune-mediated disorders (dated by TCRdb to about 2019). Background on the whole study: Of the roughly 35 multiple sclerosis patients, about 31 had relapsing-remitting MS and 3 had secondary progressive MS. The study compared peripheral blood TCR-beta repertoires of HTLV-I-associated myelopathy (HAM/TSP) patients, multiple sclerosis patients and healthy controls using UMI-based sequencing. The roughly 99 TCR-beta libraries covered PBMC samples along with longitudinal samples, technical triplicates, and paired sorted CD4+ and CD8+ T-cell subsets. Of the approximately 65 subjects in the cohort, approximately 15 were HAM/TSP patients, about 35 were multiple sclerosis patients, and 20 were healthy controls.

This clonotype has more than one count but fewer than ten. Its antigen remains undetermined. Nothing much larger sits one base from this clone, and base qualities are not available. To synthesize cDNA, template-switch 5'RACE was performed with a primer carrying a 10-nucleotide random unique molecular identifier so that each TCR transcript was tagged. Each sequencing run produced over 200 million TCR-beta sequences covering 15-18 subjects. The RNeasy kit was used to extract total RNA. The KAPA Real-time Library Amplification kit was used to amplify TCR-beta VDJ regions with primers for the TCR constant region and the 5'RACE anchor. Sample indexes and Illumina adaptors were added in a first PCR, and a second PCR then increased library yield. The roughly 650 bp TCR product was size-selected on a 2% E-gel SizeSelection system after Ampure bead purification. Library quality was checked on a Bioanalyzer, concentration was measured with Qubit, and libraries were quantified with the Kapa Library Quantification kit before pooling. Libraries were sequenced paired-end 2 x 150 bp on an Illumina HiSeq 2500. To increase sequence diversity, about 24-32% phiX was spiked into each library pool. The published analysis was carried out like this. Quality-filtered reads were processed with the UMI-based MiGEC pipeline, which removed over 75% of raw TCR sequences during error correction. IMGT germline references were used for alignment of VDJ genes, and clonotypes were defined by a unique CDR3 amino acid sequence together with V-J genes. VDJtools evaluated clonal expansion, Shannon diversity and CDR3 relatedness (CalcPairwiseDistances, ClusterSamples); CLCbio workbench built phylogenetic trees. Expanded clones were defined as having at least 8 unique UMIs, based on coefficient-of-variation modelling across technical triplicates. TCRdb reanalyzed the raw reads on its own, using fastp at Q25 for trimming and MiXCR for clone calling, and kept in-frame beta chains. Each entry is one CDR3 protein sequence, shown with its most common DNA and genes. Clone size and V and J calls follow TCRdb, not the original study. The table for this sample lists tens of thousands of distinct CDR3 sequences; around 3.3% of them were counted only once. The ten largest make up roughly 5.5% of the sample.

The CDR3, from cysteine to phenylalanine, totals 15 residues. The entry retains the CDR3 DNA only, 45 bases that are in frame from base 1. Trimming accounts for 4 bases at V and 4 bases at J, while the number of junction bases matched to no gene is 9. Based on the germline V gene (reference sequence), the CDR1 and CDR2 sequences are SEHNR and FQNEAQ. General findings and caveats noted by the study authors: No association of the MS cluster with clinical or MRI features was observed, and the need for larger cohorts was stated by the authors. No identical CDR3 amino acid sequences were shared among expanded clones across subjects, suggesting private TCR-beta repertoires in all groups. The highest TCR clonal expansion was observed in HAM/TSP patients, whereas the lowest was observed in MS patients, even when compared with healthy controls. Phylogenetic analysis grouped repertoires from 18 of 34 MS patients into a cluster of related CDR3 sequences, suggesting a possible repertoire-level signature.

Unsorted PBMC libraries were generated from 2 million PBMCs stored in RNAlater at -80 °C until RNA extraction. Multiple sclerosis patients were enrolled in a US clinical protocol under which disease progression was evaluated by magnetic resonance imaging. Peripheral blood underwent Ficoll-Hypaque density gradient centrifugation to isolate PBMCs, which were then cryopreserved in liquid nitrogen. The V gene is TRBV7-9 and the J gene is TRBJ2-5; a stretch of 7 junction bases matches TRBD1. The sequenced material came from PBMCs. The source of this sequence is a man aged 35 to 55 with multiple sclerosis. The nucleotides read TGTGCCAGCAGCTCAAGACAGGGCGGTGGAGAGACCCAGTACTTC. This gives the protein CASSSRQGGGETQYF.